The sequence of this TCR beta chain was determined in a study of blood T cell repertoires in COVID-19. Study-level information: COVID-19 samples collected from the United States, Italy and Spain covered acute and convalescent phases.

Authors' methods: Using reference gene primer amplification, nucleated cell counts were estimated. The data were produced by immunoSEQ multiplex PCR, yet TCRdb's version contains in-frame clones alone and is incomplete. Clone size and the V and J calls come from that table; the DNA yielded D and trimming. The sample contains about 140,000 clones, around 81% of which appear only once. CDR3 length equals 12 residues. Germline-derived CDR1 and CDR2 are WSHSY and SAAADI. The V gene lost 4 bases and the J gene lost 4 bases, with 7 bases spanning the gap. The receptor comes from a woman aged 60 to 75 with active or convalescent COVID-19. The sequencing input was peripheral blood. This chain joins TRBV10-2 and TRBJ1-1; D ambiguous. The CDR3 DNA reads as TGCGCCAGCAGTGCTTGGAGCACTGAAGCTTTCTTT. Translation: CASSAWSTEAFF.